This T cell receptor beta chain emerged from a study of blood T cell repertoires in COVID-19. Study background: Samples taken during acute and convalescent COVID-19 were collected in the United States, Italy and Spain. In each case, the material was cDNA or gDNA derived from T cells, B-cell-depleted T cells, or PBMCs.

The CDR3 totals 12 residues. Germline V gene lookup returns CDR1 SNHLY and CDR2 FYNNEI. Trimming cost V 5 bases and J 6 bases, with 11 bases left between them. TCRdb's table, derived via immunoSEQ multiplex PCR, lists solely in-frame clones and lacks some. The table lists about 250,000 clones, 88% of them singletons. Clinical history as reported by participants underpinned cohort assignment. Cohort 3 recovered donors had two negative PCRs, clearance, or symptom resolution. The TCR sequence derives from a woman between 50 and 59 years old who had recovered from COVID-19. This sequence joins TRBV2 and TRBJ2-7, with D maybe TRBD2 (6 bases). Sequencing was performed on PBMCs or T cells enriched from blood (not recorded which). The CDR3 nucleotides are TGTGCCAGCAGTAGGGACTCGACCGAGCAGTACTTC. This sequence encodes CASSRDSTEQYF. The full variable domain, rest sourced from reference TRBV2 and TRBJ2-7, is EPEVTQTPSHQVTQMGQEVILRCVPISNHLYFYWYRQILGQKVEFLVSFYNNEISEKSEIFDDQFSVERPDGSNFTLKIRSTKLEDSAMYFCASSRDSTEQYFGPGTRLTVT.